This record covers a single T cell receptor (beta chain). Its cognate antigen is unknown. The sample originates from a study of T cell responses to AZD1222 COVID-19 vaccine. The study, taken as a whole, reports: The span of vaccine-associated CD4 TCRs extended across spike, with dominance at 160-218 and 743-854. Baseline seropositivity characterized only a handful of AZD1222 recipients.

This CDR3 has 18 residues. The V end lost 4 bases, the J end lost 9 bases, and 29 bases lay between the germline ends. Germline V gene sequence: CDR1 SGHKS, CDR2 YYEKEE (reference sequence). The data were produced by immunoSEQ multiplex PCR, yet TCRdb's version contains in-frame clones alone and is incomplete. The data contain about 140,000 clones, 70% to 90% of them seen just once; the ten biggest clones take up under 2%. The starting material was peripheral blood, obtained on day 0 of AZD1222 vaccination. The chain couples TRBV5-5 to TRBJ2-1, with a possible D match to TRBD1 (5 bases). This sequence originates from an adult in good health. As DNA, the CDR3 is TGTGCCAGCAGCCCGGCAAGAAAGGCAGGGTCCGGCTACGGTGAGCAGTTCTTC. This translates into CASSPARKAGSGYGEQFF. The variable domain in full, completed from reference TRBV5-5 and TRBJ2-1, reads DAGVTQSPTHLIKTRGQQVTLRCSPISGHKSVSWYQQVLGQGPQFIFQYYEKEERGRGNFPDRFSARQFPNYSSELNVNALLLGDSALYLCASSPARKAGSGYGEQFFGPGTRLTVL.